This record covers a single T cell receptor (beta chain). Antigen unknown. The entry originates in a study of blood T cells in healthy people across ages. General study points: Per million T cells, TCR beta diversity dropped roughly linearly as age increased. PBMC samples, being unsorted, prevented any conclusive comparison of naive and antigen-experienced cells.

PCR was performed a second time for roughly 6 to 12 cycles using a sample-barcoded 5' primer and a J-beta primer mix. TCRdb reanalysed the 5' RACE reads using MiXCR and keeps one entry per CDR3 protein. Of approximately 600,000 distinct CDR3 sequences in the sample, 58% were seen once. The CDR3 has 15 residues. Germline CDR1 reads MNHEY; CDR2 reads SVGAGI. Trimming pared 5 bases from V and 4 bases from J, leaving 17 bases between. Every donor gave 7.5 to 10 milliliters of peripheral blood. The rearrangement links TRBV6-5 to TRBJ1-2; D gene uncertain. The material sequenced was blood. This clonotype was sampled from a man aged 60 to 75 in good health. CDR3 sequence reads: CASSRIGVASYGYTF. The CDR3 nucleotides read TGTGCCAGCAGTCGGATCGGGGTGGCAAGCTATGGCTACACCTTC.